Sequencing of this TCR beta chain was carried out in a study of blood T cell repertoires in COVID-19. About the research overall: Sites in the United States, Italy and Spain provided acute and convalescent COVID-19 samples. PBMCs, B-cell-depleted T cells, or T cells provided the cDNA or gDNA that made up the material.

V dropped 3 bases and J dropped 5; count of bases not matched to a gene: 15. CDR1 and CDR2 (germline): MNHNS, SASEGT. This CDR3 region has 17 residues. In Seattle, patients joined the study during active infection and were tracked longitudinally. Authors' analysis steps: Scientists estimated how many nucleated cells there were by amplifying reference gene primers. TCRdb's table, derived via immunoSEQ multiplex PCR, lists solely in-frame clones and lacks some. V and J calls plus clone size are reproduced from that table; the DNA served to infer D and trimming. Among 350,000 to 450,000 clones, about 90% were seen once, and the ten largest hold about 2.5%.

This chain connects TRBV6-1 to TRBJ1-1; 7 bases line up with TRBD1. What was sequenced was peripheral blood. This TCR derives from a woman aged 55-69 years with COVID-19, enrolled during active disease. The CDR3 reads CASSETGIMAGGTEAFF. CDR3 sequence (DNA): TGTGCCAGCAGTGAGACAGGGATCATGGCAGGGGGAACTGAAGCTTTCTTT.